This TCR beta chain was documented in a study of cytomegalovirus exposure and HLA in healthy donors. It was with 60 Vbeta and 13 Jbeta primers that the PCR ran. Data came from immunoSEQ multiplex PCR; TCRdb stores just in-frame clones and leaves some out. This table holds 130,000 to 150,000 clones, just under 70% found once. CDR1 and CDR2 (germline): SGHAT, FQNNGV. There are 18 residues in the CDR3. Trimming took 1 base from V and 5 from J, leaving 20 bases between them. The sample was PBMCs. The J gene is TRBJ1-4, the V gene TRBV11-2; D might be TRBD1 (6 bases). This clonotype was obtained from a man between 60 and 75 years old in good health and CMV-seronegative. The DNA of the CDR3 is TGTGCCAGCAGCTTAGGGCGCGGGGGGCTCGGGGCAAATGAAAAACTGTTTTTT. It is translated as CASSLGRGGLGANEKLFF.